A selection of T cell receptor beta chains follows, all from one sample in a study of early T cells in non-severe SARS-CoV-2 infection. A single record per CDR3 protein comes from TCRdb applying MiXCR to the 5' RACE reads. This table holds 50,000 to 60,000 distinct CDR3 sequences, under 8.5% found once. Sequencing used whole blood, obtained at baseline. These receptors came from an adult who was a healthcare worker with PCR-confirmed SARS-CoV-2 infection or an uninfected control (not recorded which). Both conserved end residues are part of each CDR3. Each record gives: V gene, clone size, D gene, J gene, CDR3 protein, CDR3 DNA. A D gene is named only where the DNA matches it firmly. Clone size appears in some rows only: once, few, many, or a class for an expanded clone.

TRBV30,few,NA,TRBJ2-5,CAWSVKGIIQETQYF,TGTGCCTGGAGTGTTAAGGGGATTATACAAGAGACCCAGTACTTC
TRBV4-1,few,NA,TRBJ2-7,CASSQDGHSPYEQYF,TGCGCCAGCAGCCAAGATGGCCACAGCCCCTACGAGCAGTACTTC
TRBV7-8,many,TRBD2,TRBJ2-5,CASSIGLAGGPETQYF,TGTGCCAGCAGCATCGGACTAGCGGGGGGCCCGGAGACCCAGTACTTC
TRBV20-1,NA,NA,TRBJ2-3,CSARLADTQYF,TGCAGTGCTAGATTAGCTGATACGCAGTATTTT
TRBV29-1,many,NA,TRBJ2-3,CSVEVGGADTQYF,TGCAGCGTTGAAGTGGGGGGAGCAGATACGCAGTATTTT
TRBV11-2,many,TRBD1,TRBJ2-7,CASSEWTGGHEQYF,TGTGCCAGCAGCGAGTGGACAGGTGGGCACGAGCAGTACTTC
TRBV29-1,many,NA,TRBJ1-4,CSVGTGRHEKLFF,TGCAGCGTTGGGACTGGTCGCCATGAAAAACTGTTTTTT
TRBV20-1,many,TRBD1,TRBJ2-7,CSASNPGQGAMDEQYF,TGCAGTGCTAGCAATCCGGGACAGGGCGCGATGGACGAGCAGTACTTC
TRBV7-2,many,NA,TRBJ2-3,CASSLRGAENTQYF,TGTGCCAGCAGCCTAAGAGGGGCGGAGAATACGCAGTATTTT
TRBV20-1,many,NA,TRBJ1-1,CSAGGGSTEAFF,TGCAGTGCCGGCGGGGGCAGCACTGAAGCTTTCTTT
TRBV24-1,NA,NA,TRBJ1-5,CASGESRDQPQHF,TGTGCCTCTGGGGAATCGAGGGATCAGCCCCAGCATTTT
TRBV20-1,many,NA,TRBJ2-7,CSTRFPGYEQYF,TGCAGTACAAGATTCCCAGGGTACGAGCAGTACTTC
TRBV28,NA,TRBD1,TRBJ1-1,CASSPGGTGLSEAFF,TGTGCCAGCAGTCCCGGGGGGACAGGACTCTCTGAAGCTTTCTTT
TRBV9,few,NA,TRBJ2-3,CASSVSSGRGPTDTQYF,TGTGCCAGCAGCGTATCGTCGGGCAGGGGCCCCACAGATACGCAGTATTTT
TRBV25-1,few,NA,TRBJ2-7,CASSEWGVTEQYF,TGTGCCAGCAGTGAATGGGGGGTTACAGAGCAGTACTTC
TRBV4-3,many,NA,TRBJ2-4,CAPKNIQYF,TGCGCCCCCAAAAACATTCAGTACTTC
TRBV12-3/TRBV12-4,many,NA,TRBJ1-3,CASRTGRSGNTIYF,TGTGCCAGCAGAACTGGACGCTCTGGAAACACCATATATTTT
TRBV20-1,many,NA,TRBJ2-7,CSARDLGKTYEQYF,TGCAGTGCTAGAGATCTCGGCAAAACCTACGAGCAGTACTTC
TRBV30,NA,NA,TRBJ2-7,CAWAWREEYEQYF,TGTGCCTGGGCCTGGAGGGAGGAATACGAGCAGTACTTC
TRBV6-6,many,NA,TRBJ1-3,CASSLLGGAAGNTIYF,TGTGCCAGCAGTTTACTCGGGGGGGCTGCTGGAAACACCATATATTTT
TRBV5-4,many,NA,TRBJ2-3,CASSFRQGTDTQYF,TGTGCCAGCAGCTTTCGGCAGGGTACAGATACGCAGTATTTT
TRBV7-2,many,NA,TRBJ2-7,CASSLVFSSYEQYF,TGTGCCAGCAGCTTAGTATTTTCGTCCTACGAGCAGTACTTC
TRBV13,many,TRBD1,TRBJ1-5,CASSLNRDSNQPQHF,TGTGCCAGCAGCTTAAACAGGGACAGTAATCAGCCCCAGCATTTT
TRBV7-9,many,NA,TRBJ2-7,CASSSWDTVTYEQYF,TGTGCCAGCAGCTCCTGGGACACGGTTACCTACGAGCAGTACTTC
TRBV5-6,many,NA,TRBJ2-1,CASSLADFLSYNEQFF,TGTGCCAGCAGCTTGGCGGACTTCCTCTCCTACAATGAGCAGTTCTTC
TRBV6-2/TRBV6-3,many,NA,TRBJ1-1,CASSSEWTETLNTEAFF,TGTGCCAGCAGTTCCGAGTGGACGGAGACCTTGAACACTGAAGCTTTCTTT
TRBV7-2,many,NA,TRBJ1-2,CASSPQGPQNYGYTF,TGTGCCAGCAGCCCCCAGGGGCCGCAGAACTATGGCTACACCTTC
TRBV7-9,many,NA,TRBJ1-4,CASSFPGVNEKLFF,TGTGCCAGCAGCTTCCCAGGGGTTAATGAAAAACTGTTTTTT
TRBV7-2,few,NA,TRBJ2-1,CASSRDGVAYFF,TGTGCCAGCAGCCGCGACGGAGTAGCGTATTTCTTC